This record looks at one T cell receptor (beta chain) sequence and its context. Assay execution took place at the deep level. Sequencing was performed with immunoSEQ multiplex PCR; in TCRdb, only in-frame clones are kept and a portion is missing. There are 300,000 to 400,000 clones in the sample; over 70% occur only once, and under 11% lies in the top ten. This sample was included in a study of shared clonotypes between healthy human individuals. The germline V gene encodes CDR1 SGHNT and CDR2 YYREEE (reference sequence). Trimming took 4 bases from V and 4 from J; bases not matched to a gene: 11. This CDR3 contains 16 residues.

The TCR comes from a man aged 30 to 45 in good health. Sequenced sample: memory CD4+ T cells sorted from blood. The sample's subset: CD45RA-negative fraction. This sequence joins TRBV5-4 and TRBJ2-5, with 9 bases lining up with TRBD2. The DNA for the CDR3 is TGTGCCAGCAGCCCGGGGGGGGCGGGAGGGCCAGAGACCCAGTACTTC. Protein sequence: CASSPGGAGGPETQYF.